What follows describes a single T cell receptor beta chain. The antigen remains undetermined. This entry comes from a study of T cell repertoires in cytomegalovirus infection. Study-wide findings and caveats: CMV carriers with the relevant HLA were identified by cumulative public TCR beta family frequency.

TCRdb re-derived calls from the reads in MiXCR, one entry per CDR3 protein. The sample records roughly 500,000 distinct CDR3 sequences, 30% to 40% being singletons. The CDR3 loop spans 19 amino acids. V shed 4 bases and J 9 bases; nucleotides not matched to a gene: 22. Germline V lookup: CDR1 SQVTM, CDR2 ANQGSEA. This chain links TRBV29-1 with TRBJ2-7, with TRBD2 matching 15 bases. The sample here was cultured PBMCs, taken from culture after CMV antigen stimulation. This receptor was obtained from a human donor in good health (CMV status not recorded). Some clones in this sample may be carry-over from other donors' samples. The DNA of the CDR3 is TGCAGCGTTGGAAGTCCTAGGACTAGCGGGAGGGTGATGATGGAGGGGCAGTACTTC. As protein: CSVGSPRTSGRVMMEGQYF.